Shown below are 10 T cell receptor beta chains from a single sample sequenced in a study of blood T cells in healthy people across ages. Sample-barcoded 5' priming and a J-beta primer mix drove a second PCR of roughly 7 to 11 cycles. MiXCR, run by TCRdb on the 5' RACE reads, gives a single entry per CDR3 protein. Counted here are more than 600,000 distinct CDR3 sequences, more than 20% occurring once; the ten biggest clones make up 9.4%. This sample was shared with a second study, whose subject was T cells of mothers and their children.

Source material: blood. The receptors originated from a boy younger than 18 in good health.

The gene calls are TRBV28 and TRBJ1-1, with 9 bases that match TRBD1. The CDR3 has 12 residues. With 5 bases clipped from V and 7 bases from J, the junction kept 2 bases outside the gene matches. Germline CDR1 and CDR2: MDHEN and SYDVKM. CDR3 sequence: CASSDRGNEAFF. The CDR3 nucleotides are TGTGCCAGCAGTGACAGGGGGAATGAAGCTTTCTTT.

This clonotype was seen more than once but under ten times. The chain links TRBV20-1 to TRBJ2-3; 14 nucleotides align to TRBD2. Trimming at V came to 1 base and at J to 0 bases, leaving 6 bases not matched to a gene. The CDR3 totals 18 residues. From germline, CDR1 is DFQATT and CDR2 SNEGSKA (reference sequence). Here the CDR3 reads CSARGTSGRFTSTDTQYF. The CDR3 coding sequence is TGCAGTGCTAGAGGGACTAGCGGGAGGTTTACTAGCACAGATACGCAGTATTTT.

V usage is TRBV6-6 and J usage is TRBJ2-1; the D gene is possibly TRBD2 (5 bases). The J call could be wrong; TRBJ2-5 is a better fit for the DNA end. Germline-derived CDR1 and CDR2 are MNHNY and SVGAGI (reference sequence). The CDR3 covers 15 residues. DNA of the CDR3: TGTGCCAGCACCACCGGAGAGCGGTTTGTGGAGACCCAGTACTTC. This encodes CASTTGERFVETQYF.

The CDR3 is CSARVSMERDFLYEQYF. The CDR3 DNA is TGCAGTGCTAGAGTGTCTATGGAGCGAGACTTCCTCTACGAGCAGTACTTC. The rearrangement uses TRBV20-1 and TRBJ2-7; D unresolved. CDR3 length equals 17 residues. V lost 1 base and J lost 3, with 22 bases in between. The V gene's germline CDR1 is DFQATT and CDR2 SNEGSKA (reference sequence).

This clonotype has more than one count but fewer than ten. The rearrangement uses TRBV2 and TRBJ2-3; D tentatively fits TRBD1 or TRBD2 (5 bases each). Trimming left V 7 bases short and J 7 bases short, with 18 bases between. The CDR3 loop spans 14 amino acids. Germline CDR1 reads SNHLY; CDR2 reads FYNNEI. CDR3 in amino acids: CASTEGLGTYTQYF. The CDR3 region has the DNA TGTGCCAGCACCGAGGGGTTGGGAACCTATACGCAGTATTTT.

The chain has TRBV24-1 and TRBJ2-5; TRBD2 might be the D (6 bases). V lost 4 bases, J lost 5 bases, and 13 bases lay in between. CDR1 KGHDR and CDR2 SFDVKD come from the germline V gene. CDR3 length equals 14 residues. CDR3 nucleotide sequence: TGTGCCACCAGTGAGAGAGCGGAGGGGGAGACCCAGTACTTC. Amino acids: CATSERAEGETQYF.

This chain joins TRBV7-9 and TRBJ2-3; TRBD1 matches 10 bases. The CDR3 runs to 14 residues. The germline CDR1 and CDR2 sequences are SEHNR and FQNEAQ (reference sequence). J gave up 5 bases and V 6 bases, and 5 bases lay outside the gene matches. CDR3 in DNA: TGTGCCAGCAGACAGGACAGGGGGGTAGATACGCAGTATTTT. Translated, it gives CASRQDRGVDTQYF. Based on the CDR3 plus reference TRBV7-9 and TRBJ2-3, the full variable domain is DTGVSQNPRHKITKRGQNVTFRCDPISEHNRLYWYRQTLGQGPEFLTYFQNEAQLEKSRLLSDRFSAERPKGSFSTLEIQRTEQGDSAMYLCASRQDRGVDTQYFGPGTRLTVL.

V and J are TRBV19 and TRBJ2-3, with D unclear. The CDR3 sequence is 14 residues long. V lost 8 bases, J lost 3 bases, and 15 bases lay in between. In germline, CDR1 is LNHDA, CDR2 SQIVND (reference sequence). CDR3 bases: TGTGCCAGTTCCCTAGTGGTGGAAACAGATACGCAGTATTTT. Amino acids: CASSLVVETDTQYF.

V gene TRBV2 combines with J gene TRBJ2-7, with 7 nucleotides matching TRBD1. This CDR3 contains 15 residues. V lost 6 bases to trimming and J lost 3 bases; unmatched junction nucleotides: 11. The germline V gene encodes CDR1 SNHLY and CDR2 FYNNEI. CDR3 nucleotides: TGTGCCAGCAGCGACCCGACAGGGAGCGACTACGAGCAGTACTTC. Translating it yields CASSDPTGSDYEQYF.

This clonotype has just a few counts. The J gene is TRBJ1-1, the V gene TRBV7-3; TRBD1 matches 7 bases. The CDR3 runs to 13 residues. Trimming removed 8 bases from V and 3 bases from J; junction bases left unmatched: 6. Germline V CDR1 and CDR2: SGHTA, FQGTGA. CDR3 sequence reads: CASGPDRDTEAFF. The CDR3 nucleotides are TGTGCCAGCGGACCCGACAGGGACACTGAAGCTTTCTTT.